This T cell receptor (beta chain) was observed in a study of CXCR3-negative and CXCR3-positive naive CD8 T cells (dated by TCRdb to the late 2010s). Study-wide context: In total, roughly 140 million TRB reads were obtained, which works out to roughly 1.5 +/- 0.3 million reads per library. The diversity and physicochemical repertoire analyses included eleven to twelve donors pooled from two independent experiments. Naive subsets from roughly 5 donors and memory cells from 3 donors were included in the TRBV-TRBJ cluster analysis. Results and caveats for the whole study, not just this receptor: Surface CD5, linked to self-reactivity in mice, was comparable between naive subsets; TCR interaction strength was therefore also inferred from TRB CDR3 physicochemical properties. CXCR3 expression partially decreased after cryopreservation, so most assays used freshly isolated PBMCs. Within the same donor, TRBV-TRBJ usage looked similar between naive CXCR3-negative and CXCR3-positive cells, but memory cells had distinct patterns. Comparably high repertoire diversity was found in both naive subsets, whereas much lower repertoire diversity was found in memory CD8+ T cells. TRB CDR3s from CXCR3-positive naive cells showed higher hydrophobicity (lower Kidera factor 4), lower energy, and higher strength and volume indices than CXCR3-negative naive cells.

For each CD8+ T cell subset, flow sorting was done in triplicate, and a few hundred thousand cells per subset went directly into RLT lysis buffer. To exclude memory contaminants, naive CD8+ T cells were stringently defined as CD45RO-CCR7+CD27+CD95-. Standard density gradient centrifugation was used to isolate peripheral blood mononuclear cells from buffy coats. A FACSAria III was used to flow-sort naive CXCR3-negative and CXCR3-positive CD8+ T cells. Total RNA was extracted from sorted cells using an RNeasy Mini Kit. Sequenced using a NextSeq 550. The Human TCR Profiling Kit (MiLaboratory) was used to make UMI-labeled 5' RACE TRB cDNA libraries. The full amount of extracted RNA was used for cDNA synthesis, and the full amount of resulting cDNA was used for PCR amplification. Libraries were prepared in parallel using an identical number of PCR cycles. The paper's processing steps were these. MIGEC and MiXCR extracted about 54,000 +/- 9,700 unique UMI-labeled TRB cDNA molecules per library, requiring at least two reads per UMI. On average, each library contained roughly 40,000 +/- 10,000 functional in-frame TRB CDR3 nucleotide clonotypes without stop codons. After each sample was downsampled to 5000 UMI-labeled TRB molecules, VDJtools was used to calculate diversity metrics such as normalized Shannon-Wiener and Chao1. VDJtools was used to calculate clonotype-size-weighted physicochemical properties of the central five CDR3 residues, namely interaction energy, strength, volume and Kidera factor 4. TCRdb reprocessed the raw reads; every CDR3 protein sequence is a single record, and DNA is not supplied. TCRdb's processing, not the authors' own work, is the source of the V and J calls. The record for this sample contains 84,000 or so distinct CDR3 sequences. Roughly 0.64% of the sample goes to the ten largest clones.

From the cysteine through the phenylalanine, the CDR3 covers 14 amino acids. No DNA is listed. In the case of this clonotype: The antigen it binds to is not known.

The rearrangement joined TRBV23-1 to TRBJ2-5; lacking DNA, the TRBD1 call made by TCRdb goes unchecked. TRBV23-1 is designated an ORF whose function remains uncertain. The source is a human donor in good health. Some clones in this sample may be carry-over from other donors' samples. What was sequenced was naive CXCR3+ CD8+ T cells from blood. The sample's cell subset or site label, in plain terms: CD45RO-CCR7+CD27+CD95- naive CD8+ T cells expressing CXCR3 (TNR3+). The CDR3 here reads CASIRQGVQETQYF.